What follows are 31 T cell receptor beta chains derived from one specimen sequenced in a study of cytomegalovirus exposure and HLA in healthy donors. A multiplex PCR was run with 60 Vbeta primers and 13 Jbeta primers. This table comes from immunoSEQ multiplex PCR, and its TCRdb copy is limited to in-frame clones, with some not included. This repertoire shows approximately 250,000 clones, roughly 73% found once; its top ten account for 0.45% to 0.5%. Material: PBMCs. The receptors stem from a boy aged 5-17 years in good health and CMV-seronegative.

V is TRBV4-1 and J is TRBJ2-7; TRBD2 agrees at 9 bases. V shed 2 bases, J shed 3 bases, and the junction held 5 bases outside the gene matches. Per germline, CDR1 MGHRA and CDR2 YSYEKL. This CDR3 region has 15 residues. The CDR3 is CASSQFAGGFYEQYF. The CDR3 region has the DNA TGCGCCAGCAGCCAATTTGCGGGGGGGTTCTACGAGCAGTACTTC.

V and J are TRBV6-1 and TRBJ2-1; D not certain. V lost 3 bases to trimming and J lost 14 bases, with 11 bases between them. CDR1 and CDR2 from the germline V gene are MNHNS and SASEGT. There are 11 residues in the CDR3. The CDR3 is CASSELCTEFF. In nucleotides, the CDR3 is TGTGCCAGCAGTGAGTTGTGCACGGAGTTCTTC.

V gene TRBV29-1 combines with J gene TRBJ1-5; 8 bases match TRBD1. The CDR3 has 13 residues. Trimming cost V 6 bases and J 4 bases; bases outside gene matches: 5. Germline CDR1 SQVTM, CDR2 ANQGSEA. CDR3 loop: CSVGDRPNQPQHF. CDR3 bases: TGCAGCGTGGGGGACAGGCCGAATCAGCCCCAGCATTTT.

CDR3 coding DNA: TGTGCCATCAGTGAGGGGACAGGGGGTGGTCAGCCCCAGCATTTT. It yields the protein CAISEGTGGGQPQHF. The rearrangement uses TRBV10-3 and TRBJ1-5; TRBD1 aligns across 11 bases. The junction had 3 bases not matched to a gene; V was cut back by 2 bases and J by 6 bases. Germline values: CDR1 ENHRY, CDR2 SYGVKD. This CDR3 is built from 15 residues.

Here the CDR3 reads CATSRTPPGQGDSYEQYF. The CDR3 nucleotides are TGTGCCACCAGCAGAACCCCCCCGGGACAGGGGGACTCCTACGAGCAGTACTTC. V usage is TRBV15 and J usage is TRBJ2-7; 11 positions match TRBD1. CDR1 is LNHNV, CDR2 YYDKDF, per germline (reference sequence). This CDR3 spans 18 amino acids. The trim removed 2 bases at V and 0 bases at J, leaving 9 bases unmatched. Full variable domain (missing parts from reference TRBV15 and TRBJ2-7): DAMVIQNPRYQVTQFGKPVTLSCSQTLNHNVMYWYQQKSSQAPKLLFHYYDKDFNNEADTPDNFQSRRPNTSFCFLDIRSPGLGDTAMYLCATSRTPPGQGDSYEQYFGPGTRLTVT.

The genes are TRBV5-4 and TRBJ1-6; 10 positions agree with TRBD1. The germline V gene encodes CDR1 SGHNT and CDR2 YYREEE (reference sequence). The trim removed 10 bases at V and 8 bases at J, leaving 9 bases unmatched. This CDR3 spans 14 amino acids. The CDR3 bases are TGTGCCGTAACTACCGGACAGGGGGATTCACCCCTCCACTTT. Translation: CAVTTGQGDSPLHF.

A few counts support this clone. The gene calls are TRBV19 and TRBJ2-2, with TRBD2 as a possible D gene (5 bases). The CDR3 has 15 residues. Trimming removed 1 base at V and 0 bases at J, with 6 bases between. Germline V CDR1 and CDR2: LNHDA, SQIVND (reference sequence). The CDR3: CASSIGRANTGELFF. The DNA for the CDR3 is TGTGCCAGTAGTATAGGGCGGGCGAACACCGGGGAGCTGTTTTTT. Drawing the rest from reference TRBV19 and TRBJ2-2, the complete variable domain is DGGITQSPKYLFRKEGQNVTLSCEQNLNHDAMYWYRQDPGQGLRLIYYSQIVNDFQKGDIAEGYSVSREKKESFPLTVTSAQKNPTAFYLCASSIGRANTGELFFGEGSRLTVL.

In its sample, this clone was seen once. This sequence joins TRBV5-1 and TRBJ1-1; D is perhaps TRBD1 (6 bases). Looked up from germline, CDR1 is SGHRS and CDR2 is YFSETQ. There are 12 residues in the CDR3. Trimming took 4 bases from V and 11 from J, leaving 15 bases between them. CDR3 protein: CASSDQGCQAFF. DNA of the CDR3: TGCGCCAGCAGCGATCAGGGGTGTCAGGCTTTCTTT.

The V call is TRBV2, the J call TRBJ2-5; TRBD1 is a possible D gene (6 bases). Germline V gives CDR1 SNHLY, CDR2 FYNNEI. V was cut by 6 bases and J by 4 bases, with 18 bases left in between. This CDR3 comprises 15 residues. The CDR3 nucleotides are TGTGCCAGCAGAGCTCAGGGGCCCCCAAGAGAGACCCAGTACTTC. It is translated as CASRAQGPPRETQYF.

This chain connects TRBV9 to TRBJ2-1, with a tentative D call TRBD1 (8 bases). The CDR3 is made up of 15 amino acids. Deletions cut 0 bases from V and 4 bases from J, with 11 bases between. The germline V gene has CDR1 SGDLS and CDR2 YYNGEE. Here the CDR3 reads CASSVVQGGYNEQFF. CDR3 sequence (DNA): TGTGCCAGCAGCGTAGTACAGGGGGGGTACAATGAGCAGTTCTTC.

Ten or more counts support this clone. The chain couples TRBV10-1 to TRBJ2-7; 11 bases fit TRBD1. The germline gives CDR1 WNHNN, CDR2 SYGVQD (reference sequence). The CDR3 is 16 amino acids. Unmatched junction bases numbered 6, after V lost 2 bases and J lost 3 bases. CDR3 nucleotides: TGCGCCAGCAGTGAGAGGGTCGGGACAGGGGGCTACGAGCAGTACTTC. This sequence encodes CASSERVGTGGYEQYF.

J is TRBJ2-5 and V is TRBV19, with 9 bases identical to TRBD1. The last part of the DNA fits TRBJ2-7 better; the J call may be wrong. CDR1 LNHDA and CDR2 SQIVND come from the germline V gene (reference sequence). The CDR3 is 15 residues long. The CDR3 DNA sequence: TGTGCCAGTAGTAGACCGGGACAGGGATCAAGCGAGCAGTACTTC. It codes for CASSRPGQGSSEQYF.

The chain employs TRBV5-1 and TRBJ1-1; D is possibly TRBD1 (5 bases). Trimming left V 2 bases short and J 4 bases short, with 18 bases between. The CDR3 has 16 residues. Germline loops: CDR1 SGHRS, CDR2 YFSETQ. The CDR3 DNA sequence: TGCGCCAGCAGCTTTGCGGGGCATTCAAGCGGCACTGAAGCTTTCTTT. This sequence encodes CASSFAGHSSGTEAFF.

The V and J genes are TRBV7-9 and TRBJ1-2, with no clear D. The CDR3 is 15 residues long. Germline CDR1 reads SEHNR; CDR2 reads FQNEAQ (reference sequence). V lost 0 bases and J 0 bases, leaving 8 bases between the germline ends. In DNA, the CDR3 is TGTGCCAGCAGCTTAGCGCAGGTCTCTAACTATGGCTACACCTTC. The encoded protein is CASSLAQVSNYGYTF. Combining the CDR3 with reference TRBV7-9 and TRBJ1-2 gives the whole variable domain DTGVSQNPRHKITKRGQNVTFRCDPISEHNRLYWYRQTLGQGPEFLTYFQNEAQLEKSRLLSDRFSAERPKGSFSTLEIQRTEQGDSAMYLCASSLAQVSNYGYTFGSGTRLTVV.

The CDR3 is CASSTSGVGEQYF. Written as DNA, the CDR3 is TGTGCCAGCAGCACTAGCGGTGTTGGCGAGCAGTACTTC. The chain recombines TRBV2 with TRBJ2-7; 8 bases map to TRBD2. Germline loops: CDR1 SNHLY, CDR2 FYNNEI. The CDR3 has 13 residues. Germline trimming cut 6 bases from V and 6 bases from J; bases unmatched to any gene: 7.

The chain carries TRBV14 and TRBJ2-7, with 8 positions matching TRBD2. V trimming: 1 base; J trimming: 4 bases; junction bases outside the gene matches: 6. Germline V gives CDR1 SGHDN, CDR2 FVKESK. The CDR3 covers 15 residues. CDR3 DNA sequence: TGTGCCAGCAGCCAAGTAGCGGGACCCTTTTACGAGCAGTACTTC. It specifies CASSQVAGPFYEQYF. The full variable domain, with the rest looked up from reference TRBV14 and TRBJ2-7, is EAGVTQFPSHSVIEKGQTVTLRCDPISGHDNLYWYRRVMGKEIKFLLHFVKESKQDESGMPNNRFLAERTGGTYSTLKVQPAELEDSGVYFCASSQVAGPFYEQYFGPGTRLTVT.

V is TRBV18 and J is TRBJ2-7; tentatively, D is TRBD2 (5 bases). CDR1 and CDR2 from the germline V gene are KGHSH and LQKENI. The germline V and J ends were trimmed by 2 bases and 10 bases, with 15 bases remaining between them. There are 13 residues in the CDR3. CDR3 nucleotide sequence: TGTGCCAGCTCACCAGACCTCGGGGTAATACAGTACTTC. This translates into CASSPDLGVIQYF.

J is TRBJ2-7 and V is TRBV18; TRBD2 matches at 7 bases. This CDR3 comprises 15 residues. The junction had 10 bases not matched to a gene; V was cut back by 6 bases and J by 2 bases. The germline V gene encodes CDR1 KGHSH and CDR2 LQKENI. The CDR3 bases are TGTGCCAGCTCGCGAAGCGGGGCCCCTACCTACGAGCAGTACTTC. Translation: CASSRSGAPTYEQYF.

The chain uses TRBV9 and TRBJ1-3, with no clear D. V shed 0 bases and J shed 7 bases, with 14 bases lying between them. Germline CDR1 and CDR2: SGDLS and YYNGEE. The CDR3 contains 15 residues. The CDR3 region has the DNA TGTGCCAGCAGCGTAGGCGGCAGCCTCGGGAACACCATATATTTT. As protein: CASSVGGSLGNTIYF.

CDR3 loop: CASRKGAYEQYF. CDR3 coding DNA: TGCGCCAGCAGAAAGGGGGCCTACGAGCAGTACTTC. This chain joins TRBV10-2 and TRBJ2-7; tentatively, D is TRBD1 (6 bases). Per germline, CDR1 WSHSY and CDR2 SAAADI. The V end was cut by 6 bases, the J end by 2 bases, with 8 bases between. CDR3 length: 12 amino acids.

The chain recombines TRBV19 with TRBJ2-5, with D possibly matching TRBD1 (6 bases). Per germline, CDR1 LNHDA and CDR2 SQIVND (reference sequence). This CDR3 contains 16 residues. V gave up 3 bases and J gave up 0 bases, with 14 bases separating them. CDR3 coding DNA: TGTGCCAGTAGTATCAACCCCAGGGGATACCAAGAGACCCAGTACTTC. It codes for CASSINPRGYQETQYF.

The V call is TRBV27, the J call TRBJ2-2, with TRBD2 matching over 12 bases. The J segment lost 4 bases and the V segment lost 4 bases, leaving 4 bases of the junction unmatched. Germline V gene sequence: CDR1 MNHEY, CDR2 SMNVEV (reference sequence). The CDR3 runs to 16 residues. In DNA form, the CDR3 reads TGTGCCAGCAGTTCAAGGACTAGCGGGATCACCGGGGAGCTGTTTTTT. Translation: CASSSRTSGITGELFF.

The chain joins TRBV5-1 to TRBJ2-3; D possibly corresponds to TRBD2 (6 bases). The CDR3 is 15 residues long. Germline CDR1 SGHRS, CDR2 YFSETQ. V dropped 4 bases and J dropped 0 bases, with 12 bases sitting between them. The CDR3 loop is CASSPRTTSTDTQYF. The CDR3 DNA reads TGCGCCAGCAGCCCCCGGACTACTAGCACAGATACGCAGTATTTT.

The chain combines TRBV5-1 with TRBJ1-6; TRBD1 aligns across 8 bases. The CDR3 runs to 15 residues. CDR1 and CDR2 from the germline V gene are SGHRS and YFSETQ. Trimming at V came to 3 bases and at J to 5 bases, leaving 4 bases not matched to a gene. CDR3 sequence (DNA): TGCGCCAGCAGCTCGGGACAGGCCAATAATTCACCCCTCCACTTT. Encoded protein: CASSSGQANNSPLHF.

CDR3 sequence (DNA): TGCGCCAGCAGCAGAACAGGGTTAGAGGACGAGCAGTACTTC. Translation gives CASSRTGLEDEQYF. This chain links TRBV5-1 with TRBJ2-7, with a weak D call TRBD1 (6 bases). The V gene's germline CDR1 is SGHRS and CDR2 YFSETQ. This CDR3 region has 14 residues. Trimming took off 4 bases at V and 5 bases at J, with 16 bases between the two ends.

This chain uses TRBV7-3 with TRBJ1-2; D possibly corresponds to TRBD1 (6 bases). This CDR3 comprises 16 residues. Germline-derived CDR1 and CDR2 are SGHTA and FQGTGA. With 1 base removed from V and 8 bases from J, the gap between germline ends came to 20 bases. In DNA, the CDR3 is TGTGCCAGCAGCTTAATGGGGGAACAGGGAGAGAGCGGCTACACCTTC. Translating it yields CASSLMGEQGESGYTF.

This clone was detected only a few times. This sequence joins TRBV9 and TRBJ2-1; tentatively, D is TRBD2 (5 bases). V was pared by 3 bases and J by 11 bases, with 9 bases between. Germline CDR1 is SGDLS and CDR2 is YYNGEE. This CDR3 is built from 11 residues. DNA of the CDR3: TGTGCCAGCAGCGAGCCCGGGAAGCAGTTCTTC. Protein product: CASSEPGKQFF.

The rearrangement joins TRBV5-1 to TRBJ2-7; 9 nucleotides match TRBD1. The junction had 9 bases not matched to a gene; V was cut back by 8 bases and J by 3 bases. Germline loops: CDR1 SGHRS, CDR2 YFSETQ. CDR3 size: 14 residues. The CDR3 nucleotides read TGCGCCAGTAGACCTCCGGGACAGGGCTACGAGCAGTACTTC. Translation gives CASRPPGQGYEQYF.

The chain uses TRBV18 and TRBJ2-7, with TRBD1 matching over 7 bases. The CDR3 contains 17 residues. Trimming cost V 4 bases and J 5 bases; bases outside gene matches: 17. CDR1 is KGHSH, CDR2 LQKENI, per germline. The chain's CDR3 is CASSHLVGRGLGNEQYF. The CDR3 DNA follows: TGTGCCAGCTCACATCTCGTTGGCAGGGGGTTGGGTAACGAGCAGTACTTC.

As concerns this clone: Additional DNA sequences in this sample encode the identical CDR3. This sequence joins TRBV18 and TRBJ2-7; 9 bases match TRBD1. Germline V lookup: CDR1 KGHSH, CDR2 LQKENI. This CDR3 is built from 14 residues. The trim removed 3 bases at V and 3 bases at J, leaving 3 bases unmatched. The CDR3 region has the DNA TGTGCCAGCTCACCTCCGGGACAGGGCTACGAGCAGTACTTC. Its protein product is CASSPPGQGYEQYF.

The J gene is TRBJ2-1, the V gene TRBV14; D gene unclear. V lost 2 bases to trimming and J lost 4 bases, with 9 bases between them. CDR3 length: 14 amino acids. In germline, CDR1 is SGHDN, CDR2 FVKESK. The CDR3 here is CASSQSTPYNEQFF. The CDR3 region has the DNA TGTGCCAGCAGCCAAAGTACTCCATACAATGAGCAGTTCTTC. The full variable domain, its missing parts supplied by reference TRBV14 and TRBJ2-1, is EAGVTQFPSHSVIEKGQTVTLRCDPISGHDNLYWYRRVMGKEIKFLLHFVKESKQDESGMPNNRFLAERTGGTYSTLKVQPAELEDSGVYFCASSQSTPYNEQFFGPGTRLTVL.